Only a few counts were recorded for the clone carrying this TCR beta chain. Assay: immunoSEQ multiplex PCR; the TCRdb copy retains only in-frame clones and omits some. The data hold over 200,000 clones, with approximately 85% observed a single time. This sample was taken from a study of blood T cell repertoires in COVID-19. Overall study context: The cDNA or gDNA used as material had been derived from T cells, B-cell-depleted T cells, or PBMCs.

V shed 0 bases and J shed 7 bases, with 16 bases lying between them. Germline V gene sequence: CDR1 SGHNT, CDR2 YYREEE (reference sequence). This CDR3 spans 16 amino acids. Those who participated ranged in age from roughly 18 to 89 years and resided in roughly 26 US areas. Researchers sorted participants into cohorts using their self-reported clinical history. Recovered participants had two consecutive negative NP/OP PCR tests, healthcare professional clearance, or symptom resolution. The receptor's source is a woman between 50 and 59 years old who had recovered from COVID-19. The genes are TRBV5-4 and TRBJ1-4, with D possibly being TRBD1 (5 bases). Sequencing was carried out using PBMCs or T cells enriched from blood (not recorded which). The CDR3 DNA follows: TGTGCCAGCAGCTTGGGGCGCAGGGATCCGAGTGAAAAACTGTTTTTT. Protein sequence: CASSLGRRDPSEKLFF.